This T cell receptor beta chain was retrieved from a study of blood T cell repertoires in COVID-19. Study overall: COVID-19 samples from acute and convalescent phases originated in the United States, Italy and Spain. From T cells, B-cell-depleted T cells, or PBMCs came the material, which was cDNA or gDNA.

In the authors' workflow: Quantification of nucleated cells was approximated via reference gene primer amplification. This table comes from immunoSEQ multiplex PCR, and its TCRdb copy is limited to in-frame clones, with some not included. D and trimming come from the DNA, and the V and J calls and clone size come from that table. The repertoire holds 200,000 to 300,000 clones, with around 84% as singletons. V lost 6 bases and J 4 bases, leaving 10 bases between the germline ends. CDR1 and CDR2 (germline): MNHEY, SVGAGI. The length of the CDR3 is 13 residues. Sequenced: peripheral blood. The chain couples TRBV6-5 to TRBJ2-1; a weak D match, TRBD2 (5 bases). This clonotype was sampled from a man in his 60s with acute or convalescent COVID-19. CDR3: CASRMDSYNEQFF. The CDR3, as DNA: TGTGCCAGCAGAATGGACTCGTACAATGAGCAGTTCTTC.